This T cell receptor (beta chain) was identified during a study of T cells after yellow fever vaccination. Across the study: In the case of low-cell-number fractions, SMART-Seq v4 Ultra Low Input was used for preparation. Broader study findings: The study found a weaker secondary response that peaked faster, day 5 versus 15. CD4 and CD8 compartments shared a small share of clonotypes.

The study made its TCR cDNA through 5'RACE template switching. That step introduced a universal primer site along with UMIs. From the 5' RACE reads, TCRdb called clonotypes with MiXCR, one entry per CDR3 protein. This table has 150,000 to 200,000 distinct CDR3 sequences, 5.5% to 8% appearing once. V lost 2 bases, J lost 7 bases, and 12 bases lay in between. CDR1 and CDR2 from the germline V gene are MNHEY and SVGAGI. The CDR3 has 14 amino acids. This clonotype was seen at least ten times. Antigen: not known. V usage is TRBV6-5 and J usage is TRBJ2-1; D is possibly TRBD2 (6 bases). The specimen comprised CD4+ T cells sorted from PBMCs, sampled on the day of the first yellow fever vaccination. The sequence derives from a man younger than 35 who received the YFV17D yellow fever vaccine. The CDR3 bases are TGTGCCAGCAGTTACGGCGGGGACGGTAATGAGCAGTTCTTC. Its translation is CASSYGGDGNEQFF.